Presented here are 32 T cell receptor beta chains from one specimen sequenced in a study of blood T cell repertoires in COVID-19. Libraries were prepared by immunoSEQ multiplex PCR; TCRdb keeps only in-frame clonotypes and omits some of them. The repertoire includes around 460,000 clones, 85% to 90% of them detected once, and roughly 0.76% sits in the top ten. The sequenced material came from peripheral blood. These receptor sequences come from a man aged 18 to 30 with COVID-19, enrolled during active disease.

The V and J genes are TRBV7-6 and TRBJ2-3; tentative D call: TRBD2 (6 bases). The CDR3 spans 15 residues. Germline lookup yields CDR1 SGHVS and CDR2 FNYEAQ. Trimming removed 0 bases from V and 5 bases from J, with 12 bases in between. CDR3 loop: CASSLAGGRQDTQYF. The CDR3 region has the DNA TGTGCCAGCAGCTTAGCGGGTGGGAGGCAAGATACGCAGTATTTT.

This rearrangement joins TRBV4-1 to TRBJ1-2; a weak D match, TRBD1 (5 bases). The CDR3 length is 18 residues. Trimming removed 0 bases from V and 3 bases from J, with 20 bases in between. In germline, CDR1 is MGHRA, CDR2 YSYEKL. CDR3 protein: CASSQEDGSGGRYYGYTF. CDR3 DNA sequence: TGCGCCAGCAGCCAAGAAGACGGCTCGGGGGGGAGGTACTATGGCTACACCTTC.

The V call is TRBV29-1, the J call TRBJ1-2; TRBD1 might be the D (6 bases). Trimming took off 4 bases at V and 8 bases at J, with 20 bases between the two ends. The CDR3 is 14 residues long. Germline V gene sequence: CDR1 SQVTM, CDR2 ANQGSEA. The CDR3 DNA is TGCAGCGTTGTGCCCCAGGGGCAATCTGGCGGCTACACCTTC. Translating gives CSVVPQGQSGGYTF.

The gene calls are TRBV3-1 (or the pseudogene TRBV3-2) and TRBJ2-7, with a weak D call TRBD2 (6 bases). Trimming removed 1 base at V and 4 bases at J, with 20 bases between. Germline CDR1 LGHDT, CDR2 YNNKEL (reference sequence). The CDR3 is made up of 17 amino acids. DNA for the CDR3: TGTGCCAGCAGCCAAGTAACCTGGAGGGAGATATTTTACGAGCAGTACTTC. This codes for CASSQVTWREIFYEQYF.

The J gene is TRBJ2-2, the V gene TRBV18; possibly TRBD1 for D (6 bases). Germline V gene sequence: CDR1 KGHSH, CDR2 LQKENI. V lost 3 bases and J lost 3, with 17 bases in between. The CDR3 spans 17 residues. CDR3 loop: CASSPTQGLGHTGELFF. CDR3 nucleotides: TGTGCCAGCTCACCTACACAGGGTCTAGGCCACACCGGGGAGCTGTTTTTT.

This sequence joins TRBV15 and TRBJ1-4; D uncertain. The CDR3 runs to 15 residues. V lost 0 bases and J 2 bases, leaving 7 bases between the germline ends. Germline loops: CDR1 LNHNV, CDR2 YYDKDF (reference sequence). CDR3 region: CATSRDLSTNEKLFF. Written as DNA, the CDR3 is TGTGCCACCAGCAGAGATCTGTCCACTAATGAAAAACTGTTTTTT.

This chain connects TRBV14 to TRBJ2-3; perhaps TRBD1 as D (5 bases). V was cut by 3 bases and J by 2 bases, with 15 bases left in between. This CDR3 has 16 amino acids. CDR1 SGHDN and CDR2 FVKESK come from the germline V gene. Written as DNA, the CDR3 is TGTGCCAGCAGCCACCCAGTAGGGGAAAACACAGATACGCAGTATTTT. The encoded protein is CASSHPVGENTDTQYF.

The rearrangement joins TRBV5-8 to TRBJ1-1; 8 nucleotides match TRBD1. Trimming took 4 bases from V and 6 from J; bases not matched to a gene: 14. CDR1 is SGHTS and CDR2 is YDEGEE in the germline V gene. CDR3 length equals 16 residues. For the CDR3, the DNA is TGTGCCAGCAGCGTGACGTGGGACAGGTGGTACCCTGAAGCTTTCTTT. It encodes CASSVTWDRWYPEAFF.

V is TRBV7-2 and J is TRBJ2-7; no clear D gene. This CDR3 has 15 residues. CDR1 SGHTA and CDR2 FQGNSA come from the germline V gene. Trimming pared 3 bases from V and 0 bases from J, leaving 12 bases between. The CDR3 region is CASSFGSTASYEQYF. The DNA for the CDR3 is TGTGCCAGCAGCTTTGGATCAACAGCCTCCTACGAGCAGTACTTC.

V gene TRBV7-2 combines with J gene TRBJ2-7; 8 nucleotides align to TRBD1. The V and J ends lost 4 bases and 4 bases, in that order; junction bases with no gene match: 3. Germline CDR1 and CDR2: SGHTA and FQGNSA. This CDR3 region has 13 residues. The CDR3 DNA sequence: TGTGCCAGCAGCTGGACAGGGACGTACGAGCAGTACTTC. This translates into CASSWTGTYEQYF.

The chain carries TRBV11-2 and TRBJ2-1; TRBD2 matches 9 bases. The CDR3 runs 18 residues. CDR1 is SGHAT and CDR2 is FQNNGV in the germline V gene. J lost 4 bases, V lost 1 base, and 11 bases had no gene match. CDR3 sequence (DNA): TGTGCCAGCAGCTTAGTTGGTGGCGGGAGGGGACCTTACAATGAGCAGTTCTTC. Encoded protein: CASSLVGGGRGPYNEQFF.

The V call is TRBV6-7, the J call TRBJ1-1; 9 bases line up with TRBD1. TRBV6-7 is sorted into the ORF group, with uncertain function. Losses at the gene ends were 2 bases for V and 8 bases for J; bases not matched to a gene: 6. CDR3 length equals 14 residues. CDR3 bases: TGTGCCAGCAGTTACGGGACAGGGAAGCTCGAAGCTTTCTTT. Translating gives CASSYGTGKLEAFF.

The chain employs TRBV5-4 and TRBJ2-7; 9 bases line up with TRBD2. This CDR3 spans 15 amino acids. Germline CDR1 is SGHNT and CDR2 is YYREEE (reference sequence). V trimming: 0 bases; J trimming: 1 base; junction bases outside the gene matches: 2. For the CDR3, the DNA is TGTGCCAGCAGCTTGGGACTAGCGGCGTCCTACGAGCAGTACTTC. This translates into CASSLGLAASYEQYF.

CDR3 nucleotide sequence: TGTGCCAGCAGCTTAGGGACAGACCCCACTGAGCAGTTCTTC. Protein: CASSLGTDPTEQFF. This chain joins TRBV7-9 and TRBJ2-1, with D possibly TRBD1 on 6 matching bases. The CDR3 is made up of 14 amino acids. The germline V and J ends were trimmed by 1 base and 9 bases, with 13 bases remaining between them. The germline V gene has CDR1 SEHNR and CDR2 FQNEAQ (reference sequence).

The rearrangement joins TRBV27 to TRBJ2-1, with D perhaps TRBD2 (6 bases). Germline V gene lookup returns CDR1 MNHEY and CDR2 SMNVEV (reference sequence). Deletions cut 5 bases from V and 2 bases from J, with 19 bases between. This CDR3 is 17 amino acids long. CDR3 DNA: TGTGCCAGCAGTCCACTAGCTATTAGCGCTACCTACAATGAGCAGTTCTTC. Its translation: CASSPLAISATYNEQFF.

This clone has only a few counts. J is TRBJ2-1 and V is TRBV20-1; D is unclear. Germline values: CDR1 DFQATT, CDR2 SNEGSKA (reference sequence). Deletions cut 3 bases from V and 0 bases from J, with 9 bases between. The CDR3 is made up of 14 amino acids. The CDR3 is CSASPVNSYNEQFF. In nucleotides, the CDR3 is TGCAGTGCTAGTCCGGTCAACTCCTACAATGAGCAGTTCTTC.

This clone was picked up one time. The V call is TRBV30, the J call TRBJ1-1; D uncertain. The length of the CDR3 is 14 residues. V was clipped by 0 bases and J by 5 bases, with 13 bases between them. Looked up from germline, CDR1 is GTSNPN and CDR2 is SVGIG (reference sequence). As DNA, the CDR3 is TGTGCCTGGAGTGTAGGTGTCTCGGGAACTGAAGCTTTCTTT. Translation: CAWSVGVSGTEAFF.

The rearrangement links TRBV6-5 to TRBJ2-7; 13 nucleotides line up with TRBD2. The V gene end was trimmed by 4 bases and the J gene end by 6 bases; junction bases not matched to a gene: 3. The CDR3 is made up of 14 amino acids. Germline-derived CDR1 and CDR2 are MNHEY and SVGAGI. This CDR3 reads CASSSGLAGVEQYF. The CDR3 nucleotides are TGTGCCAGCAGTTCCGGACTAGCGGGAGTCGAGCAGTACTTC.

The chain employs TRBV2 and TRBJ2-7; 12 nucleotides line up with TRBD1. The length of the CDR3 is 14 residues. Germline lookup yields CDR1 SNHLY and CDR2 FYNNEI. J gave up 4 bases and V 6 bases, and 4 bases lay outside the gene matches. CDR3 coding DNA: TGTGCCAGCAGAGGGACAGGGGGCAAGTACGAGCAGTACTTC. Protein product: CASRGTGGKYEQYF.

This clone has only one observation. The J gene is TRBJ2-1, the V gene TRBV19; TRBD1 might be the D (7 bases). V lost 7 bases and J lost 7, with 20 bases in between. CDR1 is LNHDA and CDR2 is SQIVND in the germline V gene (reference sequence). The CDR3 loop spans 15 amino acids. The CDR3 region has the DNA TGTGCCAGTAACCTACCAGGGGGGACTTATAATGAGCAGTTCTTC. It encodes CASNLPGGTYNEQFF.

The chain is built from TRBV5-6 and TRBJ1-3, with D unresolved. Trimming left V 5 bases short and J 4 bases short, with 10 bases between. The CDR3 runs to 13 residues. In germline, CDR1 is SGHDT, CDR2 YYEEEE. The CDR3 DNA reads TGTGCCAGCAGTGCGGTACTCGGAAACACCATATATTTT. Residues: CASSAVLGNTIYF.

This chain connects TRBV6-5 to TRBJ2-1; 7 positions agree with TRBD2. CDR3 length: 15 amino acids. The V and J ends lost 8 bases and 8 bases, in that order; junction bases with no gene match: 15. Germline CDR1 and CDR2: MNHEY and SVGAGI. The CDR3 loop reads CASGGVSGFRDEQFF. The CDR3 DNA reads as TGTGCCAGCGGGGGGGTGTCAGGGTTTCGTGATGAGCAGTTCTTC.

The chain has TRBV4-1 and TRBJ2-1; TRBD2 agrees at 15 bases. Losses at the gene ends were 3 bases for V and 7 bases for J; bases not matched to a gene: 10. The CDR3 contains 18 residues. The germline CDR1 and CDR2 sequences are MGHRA and YSYEKL. CDR3 nucleotide sequence: TGCGCCAGCAGCCAGACCTGGACTAGCGGGGGGGCCTTAAATGAGCAGTTCTTC. Its protein is CASSQTWTSGGALNEQFF.

CDR3 nucleotide sequence: TGTGCCAGCAGACCTGGCCAGGGGGAAGCTTTCTTT. Its protein product is CASRPGQGEAFF. V is TRBV5-4 and J is TRBJ1-1; D might be TRBD1 (6 bases). The CDR3 has 12 amino acids. Germline V gene data show CDR1 as SGHNT and CDR2 as YYREEE (reference sequence). V was trimmed by 5 bases and J by 8 bases, leaving 13 bases between them.

This rearrangement joins TRBV4-2 to TRBJ2-2; D possibly corresponds to TRBD1 (5 bases). Trimming stripped 5 bases from V and 1 base from J, with 8 bases between. CDR1 LGHNA and CDR2 YNFKEQ come from the germline V gene. The CDR3 contains 14 residues. The CDR3 loop is CASSSTGNTGELFF. The CDR3 coding sequence is TGTGCCAGCAGCTCCACAGGGAACACCGGGGAGCTGTTTTTT.

The gene calls are TRBV6-5 and TRBJ1-1; D gene ambiguous. The CDR3 extends over 13 amino acids. The germline V gene encodes CDR1 MNHEY and CDR2 SVGAGI. Trimming removed 7 bases at V and 0 bases at J, with 9 bases between. CDR3 bases: TGTGCCAGCACTCGACTAGTGAACACTGAAGCTTTCTTT. Protein product: CASTRLVNTEAFF.

The rearrangement joins TRBV19 to TRBJ1-4; 7 nucleotides align to TRBD1. The junction had 5 bases not matched to a gene; V was cut back by 3 bases and J by 4 bases. This CDR3 is built from 15 residues. CDR1 and CDR2 from the germline V gene are LNHDA and SQIVND (reference sequence). DNA for the CDR3: TGTGCCAGTAGTATTGGGGACAGATTTAATGAAAAACTGTTTTTT. Protein sequence: CASSIGDRFNEKLFF.

With regard to this clone: In the same sample, other DNA sequences code for this CDR3. The CDR3 reads CASRKIGGTGNEQYF. CDR3 in DNA: TGTGCCAGCAGGAAAATCGGGGGGACAGGGAACGAGCAGTACTTC. This chain connects TRBV2 to TRBJ2-7; 9 nucleotides align to TRBD1. Trimming at V came to 6 bases and at J to 5 bases, leaving 11 bases not matched to a gene. There are 15 residues in the CDR3. From germline, CDR1 is SNHLY and CDR2 FYNNEI.

The chain is built from TRBV7-8 and TRBJ2-3, with a weak D call TRBD2 (7 bases). Trimming stripped 1 base from V and 5 bases from J, with 10 bases between. The V gene's germline CDR1 is SGHVS and CDR2 FQNEAQ. This CDR3 comprises 14 residues. As DNA, the CDR3 is TGTGCCAGCAGCTTAGAAAGGGGGGGAGATACGCAGTATTTT. The encoded protein is CASSLERGGDTQYF.

The rearrangement uses TRBV4-1 and TRBJ1-1; TRBD1 aligns across 7 bases. CDR3 length: 12 amino acids. Germline CDR1 is MGHRA and CDR2 is YSYEKL. J gave up 8 bases and V 2 bases, and 2 bases lay outside the gene matches. The CDR3 is CASSQNRGEAFF. CDR3 DNA: TGCGCCAGCAGCCAAAACAGGGGCGAAGCTTTCTTT.

The chain combines TRBV9 with TRBJ1-2, with D perhaps matching TRBD1 (6 bases). The CDR3 is 15 residues long. V gave up 6 bases and J gave up 5 bases, with 20 bases separating them. The germline V gene encodes CDR1 SGDLS and CDR2 YYNGEE. The CDR3 sequence: CASTNLQGTDYGYTF. The CDR3 region has the DNA TGTGCCAGCACTAACCTTCAGGGGACCGATTATGGCTACACCTTC.

This clone was observed a handful of times. The rearrangement uses TRBV2 and TRBJ1-2; 9 bases are a match to TRBD1. CDR3 length: 12 amino acids. CDR1 SNHLY and CDR2 FYNNEI come from the germline V gene. Trimming took 6 bases from V and 4 from J; bases not matched to a gene: 0. The CDR3 DNA follows: TGTGCCAGCAGGGACAGGGGCTATGGCTACACCTTC. This sequence encodes CASRDRGYGYTF. The variable domain in full, completed from reference TRBV2 and TRBJ1-2, reads EPEVTQTPSHQVTQMGQEVILRCVPISNHLYFYWYRQILGQKVEFLVSFYNNEISEKSEIFDDQFSVERPDGSNFTLKIRSTKLEDSAMYFCASRDRGYGYTFGSGTRLTVV.